One and the same sample provided the 32 T cell receptor beta chains below, sequenced in a study of T cell repertoires in cytomegalovirus infection. TCRdb processed the reads anew with MiXCR; each CDR3 protein has one entry. The sample includes under 350,000 distinct CDR3 sequences, around 10% seen only once; the top ten take approximately 2.3%. Sequenced material: PBMCs. All receptors come from a human donor in good health (CMV status not recorded). Some clones in this sample may be carry-over from other donors' samples.

This clonotype was picked up a small number of times. The chain has TRBV11-2 and TRBJ1-6, with TRBD1 matching 9 bases. V dropped 4 bases and J dropped 8; count of bases not matched to a gene: 3. Looked up from germline, CDR1 is SGHAT and CDR2 is FQNNGV. The CDR3 loop spans 14 amino acids. The CDR3 protein is CASSSGQGHSPLHF. CDR3 bases: TGTGCCAGCAGCTCTGGACAGGGGCATTCACCCCTCCACTTT.

This clonotype turned up a few times. The chain employs TRBV29-1 and TRBJ1-1; a weak D match, TRBD1 (5 bases). The V end was cut by 6 bases, the J end by 2 bases, with 10 bases between. The CDR3 runs 12 residues. Germline-derived CDR1 and CDR2 are SQVTM and ANQGSEA. CDR3 residues: CSVSRTNTEAFF. The CDR3 nucleotides are TGCAGCGTCTCCCGGACAAACACTGAAGCTTTCTTT.

This clonotype has ten or more counts. The chain employs TRBV7-2 and TRBJ2-5; 11 nucleotides agree with TRBD2. Trimming removed 3 bases from V and 5 bases from J; junction bases left unmatched: 5. Germline V gene data show CDR1 as SGHTA and CDR2 as FQGNSA. The CDR3 is made up of 15 amino acids. DNA for the CDR3: TGTGCCAGCAGCTTTAGCGGGGGGGTCGGCGAGACCCAGTACTTC. This sequence encodes CASSFSGGVGETQYF. The full variable domain, with the rest looked up from reference TRBV7-2 and TRBJ2-5, is GAGVSQSPSNKVTEKGKDVELRCDPISGHTALYWYRQSLGQGLEFLIYFQGNSAPDKSGLPSDRFSAERTGGSVSTLTIQRTQQEDSAVYLCASSFSGGVGETQYFGPGTRLLVL.

This clonotype was counted at least ten times. This chain links TRBV7-9 with TRBJ2-5; TRBD1 is a possible D gene (5 bases). Trimming shortened V by 5 bases and J by 3 bases, and 22 bases separated the two germline ends. The CDR3 sequence is 17 residues long. Germline CDR1 SEHNR, CDR2 FQNEAQ (reference sequence). The CDR3 bases are TGTGCCAGCAGCCCGACCGACAGACCCTTTCGGGAAGAGACCCAGTACTTC. It encodes CASSPTDRPFREETQYF.

This clonotype was observed a handful of times. The rearrangement links TRBV7-9 to TRBJ1-5; tentative D call: TRBD1 (6 bases). This CDR3 spans 14 amino acids. Trimming took 5 bases from V and 6 from J, leaving 14 bases between them. Germline CDR1 and CDR2: SEHNR and FQNEAQ (reference sequence). CDR3 in DNA: TGTGCCAGCAGCCGGGCAGGGGAGGTTCAGCCCCAGCATTTT. Protein product: CASSRAGEVQPQHF.

The table lists this clonotype with a few counts. The chain combines TRBV3-1 with TRBJ2-5; D perhaps matches TRBD2 (6 bases). Per the germline V gene, CDR1 is LGHDT and CDR2 is YNNKEL (reference sequence). The CDR3 has 15 residues. V gave up 3 bases and J gave up 2 bases, with 13 bases separating them. CDR3 in DNA: TGTGCCAGCAGCCACCGCCGGCGGGGTCAAGAGACCCAGTACTTC. This encodes CASSHRRRGQETQYF.

This clonotype was seen repeatedly, ten times or more. This rearrangement joins TRBV2 to TRBJ1-5, with 7 bases that match TRBD1. Trimming at V came to 2 bases and at J to 2 bases, leaving 6 bases not matched to a gene. This CDR3 has 16 amino acids. The germline gives CDR1 SNHLY, CDR2 FYNNEI. CDR3 coding DNA: TGTGCCAGCAGTGAACTTGTTGGACAGGGCAATCAGCCCCAGCATTTT. Translating gives CASSELVGQGNQPQHF.

This clonotype was observed a few times. This chain joins TRBV6-2 or TRBV6-3 and TRBJ2-7; D gene unclear. V lost 8 bases and J lost 2, with 4 bases in between. The V gene's germline CDR1 is MNHEY and CDR2 SVGEGT. The CDR3 extends over 10 amino acids. As DNA, the CDR3 is TGTGCCAGCGGACCCTACGAGCAGTACTTC. Residues: CASGPYEQYF.

This clonotype was counted ten times or more. The rearrangement links TRBV7-8 to TRBJ1-5; tentatively, D is TRBD1 (5 bases). The germline V gene encodes CDR1 SGHVS and CDR2 FQNEAQ. Trimming pared 5 bases from V and 1 base from J, leaving 9 bases between. The CDR3 is 14 amino acids. The DNA for the CDR3 is TGTGCCAGCAGCGTGGGGGACAGCAATCAGCCCCAGCATTTT. Protein: CASSVGDSNQPQHF.

The rearrangement uses TRBV6-5 and TRBJ1-1; D might be TRBD1 (5 bases). Trimming took 0 bases from V and 5 from J, leaving 10 bases between them. The CDR3 totals 14 residues. Germline CDR1 is MNHEY and CDR2 is SVGAGI. The CDR3 DNA is TGTGCCAGCAGTTACTCGGTCGGGGGTACTGAAGCTTTCTTT. Amino acids: CASSYSVGGTEAFF.

This clonotype was seen many times. This chain joins TRBV7-2 and TRBJ2-7; 8 positions match TRBD2. After removal of 2 bases from V and 0 bases from J, the junction contained 3 bases not matched to a gene. Germline CDR1 reads SGHTA; CDR2 reads FQGNSA. This CDR3 has 15 amino acids. The CDR3 sequence: CASSLSGGNSYEQYV. DNA for the CDR3: TGTGCCAGCAGCTTAAGCGGGGGAAACTCCTACGAGCAGTACGTC.

This clonotype was seen at least ten times. The chain couples TRBV20-1 to TRBJ2-3, with 11 bases identical to TRBD2. The V gene end was trimmed by 5 bases and the J gene end by 0 bases; junction bases not matched to a gene: 7. The CDR3 contains 16 residues. Germline CDR1 is DFQATT and CDR2 is SNEGSKA (reference sequence). The CDR3 DNA reads as TGCAGTGCTCCGAGGGCTAGCGGGGGGAGCACAGATACGCAGTATTTT. It encodes CSAPRASGGSTDTQYF.

This clonotype has ten or more counts. The V and J genes are TRBV7-2 and TRBJ2-1; 8 positions agree with TRBD1. Germline V gene sequence: CDR1 SGHTA, CDR2 FQGNSA. V lost 1 base to trimming and J lost 8 bases; unmatched junction nucleotides: 7. This CDR3 is 15 amino acids long. In nucleotides, the CDR3 is TGTGCCAGCAGCTTAGAACGGACAGGGAGACATGAGCAGTTCTTC. This sequence encodes CASSLERTGRHEQFF.

This chain connects TRBV15 to TRBJ2-7, with unresolved D. This CDR3 spans 14 amino acids. Between the trimmed V and J ends, which lost 0 bases and 6 bases, there was a span of 12 bases. Germline V CDR1 and CDR2: LNHNV, YYDKDF (reference sequence). The CDR3 region is CATSRDRSLGEQYV. As DNA, the CDR3 is TGTGCCACCAGCAGAGACAGGAGTCTTGGCGAGCAGTACGTC.

This clonotype has a count of ten or more. The chain recombines TRBV7-3 with TRBJ2-5, with D possibly being TRBD1 (5 bases). Deletions cut 3 bases from V and 5 bases from J, with 13 bases between. The germline gives CDR1 SGHTA, CDR2 FQGTGA. The CDR3 consists of 14 residues. The chain's CDR3 is CASSFQGSGETQYF. The CDR3 region has the DNA TGTGCCAGCAGCTTTCAGGGTTCCGGTGAGACCCAGTACTTC.

Only a few counts were recorded for this clonotype. This chain links TRBV2 with TRBJ1-4; D not resolved. Germline-derived CDR1 and CDR2 are SNHLY and FYNNEI. The CDR3 totals 15 residues. V shed 2 bases and J shed 8 bases, with 15 bases lying between them. CDR3 amino acids: CASSEKPPPGEKLFF. As DNA, the CDR3 is TGTGCCAGCAGTGAAAAGCCCCCGCCGGGCGAAAAACTGTTTTTT.

The sample holds many counts of this clonotype. This chain uses TRBV6-5 with TRBJ2-3, with D hard to call. Germline CDR1 is MNHEY and CDR2 is SVGAGI. The CDR3 is 16 residues long. With 0 bases removed from V and 6 bases from J, the gap between germline ends came to 16 bases. The CDR3 DNA reads as TGTGCCAGCAGTTACTCATTCTTTAGTAGCAAGGATACGCAGTATTTT. It encodes CASSYSFFSSKDTQYF.

This clonotype was counted many times. The germline gene is not matched at one end of the junction; a read error may be the cause. The V gene is TRBV18, the J gene TRBJ2-5; TRBD1 matches 9 bases. CDR1 is KGHSH, CDR2 LQKENI, per germline. The CDR3 extends over 17 amino acids. The CDR3, as DNA: TGTGCCAGCTCACCATGGGCACAGGGGGCGTCTCAAGCGACCCAGTACTTC. Amino acids: CASSPWAQGASQATQYF.

At least ten counts were recorded for this clonotype. For the CDR3, the DNA is TGCAGTGCTAGGGTGGATACTAAAGAGCAGTTCTTC. It translates to CSARVDTKEQFF. The rearrangement uses TRBV20-1 and TRBJ2-1, with no clear D. Looked up from germline, CDR1 is DFQATT and CDR2 is SNEGSKA (reference sequence). The V gene lost 3 bases and the J gene lost 10 bases, with 13 bases spanning the gap. The CDR3 extends over 12 amino acids.

This clonotype was counted ten times or more. The J gene is TRBJ2-1, the V gene TRBV29-1, with 8 bases aligning to TRBD1. This CDR3 region has 14 residues. CDR1 SQVTM and CDR2 ANQGSEA come from the germline V gene. Trimming at V came to 7 bases and at J to 7 bases, leaving 12 bases not matched to a gene. The CDR3 region is CSAEGQGAINEQFF. The DNA of the CDR3 is TGCAGCGCCGAAGGGCAGGGGGCGATTAATGAGCAGTTCTTC.

This clonotype was observed many times. The chain is built from TRBV12-3 or TRBV12-4 and TRBJ1-6; 9 bases fit TRBD1. J lost 5 bases, V lost 6 bases, and 8 bases had no gene match. This CDR3 has 16 amino acids. CDR3 nucleotide sequence: TGTGCCAGCAGCCGGGACAGGGTCGGCAATAATTCACCCCTCCACTTT. Its translation is CASSRDRVGNNSPLHF.

The chain combines TRBV29-1 with TRBJ2-3, with 7 nucleotides matching TRBD1. V lost 6 bases and J lost 0; bases outside the gene matches: 6. In germline, CDR1 is SQVTM, CDR2 ANQGSEA. The CDR3 covers 14 residues. The CDR3 DNA reads as TGCAGCGTCACTTGGGACAGTAGCACAGATACGCAGTATTTT. Encoded protein: CSVTWDSSTDTQYF.

This clonotype occurred many times. The chain carries TRBV6-5 and TRBJ2-1; 7 bases are a match to TRBD2. V trimming: 4 bases; J trimming: 7 bases; junction bases outside the gene matches: 4. Germline values: CDR1 MNHEY, CDR2 SVGAGI. This CDR3 has 13 amino acids. The CDR3 DNA reads as TGTGCCAGCAGTTCCCGGGGGGAGAATGAGCAGTTCTTC. This codes for CASSSRGENEQFF.

This clonotype was recorded at least ten times. The chain combines TRBV2 with TRBJ2-3; D is perhaps TRBD2 (6 bases). This CDR3 has 16 amino acids. The germline V gene encodes CDR1 SNHLY and CDR2 FYNNEI. Trimming removed 1 base from V and 6 bases from J, with 17 bases in between. CDR3: CASSEVIGLAADTQYF. DNA of the CDR3: TGTGCCAGCAGTGAAGTAATTGGGTTAGCGGCGGATACGCAGTATTTT.

This clonotype was seen a handful of times. J is TRBJ2-1 and V is TRBV20-1, with 7 bases that match TRBD1. Germline V CDR1 and CDR2: DFQATT, SNEGSKA (reference sequence). This CDR3 contains 14 residues. Trimming cost V 0 bases and J 3 bases; bases outside gene matches: 2. The CDR3, as DNA: TGCAGTGCTAGAGATGGACAGGACTACAATGAGCAGTTCTTC. It yields the protein CSARDGQDYNEQFF.

This clonotype was observed many times. J is TRBJ1-1 and V is TRBV6-2 or TRBV6-3; D remains ambiguous. Per the germline V gene, CDR1 is MNHEY and CDR2 is SVGEGT. The CDR3 has 17 amino acids. V dropped 2 bases and J dropped 1 base, with 17 bases sitting between them. The CDR3 spells CASSYPSYSTGNTEAFF. For the CDR3, the DNA is TGTGCCAGCAGTTACCCTTCGTACTCGACGGGGAACACTGAAGCTTTCTTT.

This clonotype was counted between two and nine times. The V and J genes are TRBV19 and TRBJ2-7; D uncertain. CDR3 length equals 13 residues. Trimming left V 4 bases short and J 2 bases short, with 9 bases between. Germline CDR1 reads LNHDA; CDR2 reads SQIVND (reference sequence). This CDR3 is CASSTHVTYEQYF. CDR3 DNA sequence: TGTGCCAGTAGTACCCATGTTACCTACGAGCAGTACTTC.

The chain carries TRBV7-9 and TRBJ2-7; TRBD1 matches 7 bases. This CDR3 contains 16 residues. Germline V gene lookup returns CDR1 SEHNR and CDR2 FQNEAQ (reference sequence). After removal of 4 bases from V and 4 bases from J, the junction contained 13 bases not matched to a gene. The CDR3 protein is CASSSYRGPLGYEQYF. In DNA form, the CDR3 reads TGTGCCAGCAGCTCCTACAGGGGCCCCTTGGGGTACGAGCAGTACTTC.

This clonotype was seen repeatedly, ten times or more. The chain carries TRBV14 and TRBJ2-3; 8 bases are a match to TRBD1. Looked up from germline, CDR1 is SGHDN and CDR2 is FVKESK. J was trimmed by 3 bases and V by 1 base; bases with no gene match: 3. This CDR3 has 15 residues. The CDR3: CASSQVRGLTDTQYF. The CDR3 DNA reads TGTGCCAGCAGCCAAGTCAGGGGGCTAACAGATACGCAGTATTTT.

In this sample, this clonotype turned up many times. The chain links TRBV7-2 to TRBJ2-1; 14 bases match TRBD2. Germline V CDR1 and CDR2: SGHTA, FQGNSA. V lost 5 bases and J lost 10; bases outside the gene matches: 10. This CDR3 has 16 amino acids. The CDR3 sequence is CASSQRTSGGSREQFF. The DNA of the CDR3 is TGTGCCAGCAGCCAGAGGACTAGCGGGGGGTCGCGAGAGCAGTTCTTC. Full variable domain (remainder filled in from reference TRBV7-2 and TRBJ2-1): GAGVSQSPSNKVTEKGKDVELRCDPISGHTALYWYRQSLGQGLEFLIYFQGNSAPDKSGLPSDRFSAERTGGSVSTLTIQRTQQEDSAVYLCASSQRTSGGSREQFFGPGTRLTVL.

Ten or more counts support this clonotype. The genes are TRBV7-2 and TRBJ2-2; possibly TRBD1 or TRBD2 for D (5 bases each). There are 15 residues in the CDR3. CDR1 is SGHTA and CDR2 is FQGNSA in the germline V gene. V was pared by 2 bases and J by 5 bases, with 12 bases between. In DNA, the CDR3 is TGTGCCAGCAGCTTACGGGGCCTCGGAACCGGGGAGCTGTTTTTT. Translated, it gives CASSLRGLGTGELFF. Looking up the rest from reference TRBV7-2 and TRBJ2-2 gives the full variable domain: GAGVSQSPSNKVTEKGKDVELRCDPISGHTALYWYRQSLGQGLEFLIYFQGNSAPDKSGLPSDRFSAERTGGSVSTLTIQRTQQEDSAVYLCASSLRGLGTGELFFGEGSRLTVL.

This clonotype was detected ten times or more. J is TRBJ2-7 and V is TRBV12-3 or TRBV12-4, with TRBD1 identical over 10 bases. The CDR3 is made up of 14 amino acids. The V and J ends lost 4 bases and 4 bases, in that order; junction bases with no gene match: 4. This CDR3 reads CASSWGQGNYEQYF. The CDR3 nucleotides read TGTGCCAGCAGTTGGGGACAGGGGAATTACGAGCAGTACTTC.